Listed below are T cell receptor beta chains from one sample, sequenced in a study of T cell responses to AZD1222 COVID-19 vaccine. Profiling relied on immunoSEQ multiplex PCR, and the TCRdb table lists in-frame clones only, not all of them. The data contain 120,000 to 150,000 clones, roughly nine tenths of them seen just once; the ten biggest clones take up around 4.9%. The specimen comprised peripheral blood, sampled on day 0 of AZD1222 vaccination. These TCRs come from an adult in good health. CDR3s include the opening cysteine and the closing phenylalanine or tryptophan. D genes are given only for firm matches. Size values are once, few and many counts, or a class for expanded clones, and some rows have none.

abundance,j_gene,d_gene,v_gene,CDR3nt,CDR3aa
NA,TRBJ2-5,NA,TRBV20-1,TGCAGTGCAGGGGCCCAAGAGACCCAGTACTTC,CSAGAQETQYF
NA,TRBJ2-7,NA,TRBV9,TGTGCCAGCAGCTGGGACCCCAACGACGGCGAGCAGTACTTC,CASSWDPNDGEQYF
NA,TRBJ2-5,TRBD1,TRBV5-1,TGCGCCAGCAGCACCGACAGGGTCGGAGAGACCCAGTACTTC,CASSTDRVGETQYF
NA,TRBJ2-3,TRBD2,TRBV11-2,TGTGCCAGCTGTCTAGCGGGAACAGATACGCAGTATTTT,CASCLAGTDTQYF
NA,TRBJ2-5,NA,TRBV28,TGTGCCAGCAGTTTAGGGGCTTTGGGGGGTTTGGGGCAAGAGACCCAGTACTTC,CASSLGALGGLGQETQYF
NA,TRBJ1-5,NA,TRBV6-2/TRBV6-3,TGTGCCAGCAGTTACTCAGGGGGGAGCAATCAGCCCCAGCATTTT,CASSYSGGSNQPQHF
NA,TRBJ2-1,TRBD2,TRBV6-1,TGTGCCAGCAGTGAGGGACTAGCGGGACCCTACAATGAGCAGTTCTTC,CASSEGLAGPYNEQFF
once,TRBJ1-2,TRBD1,TRBV28,TGTGCCAGCAGTTTCAGGACAGGGTGGAAGTATGGCTACACCTTC,CASSFRTGWKYGYTF
NA,TRBJ2-1,NA,TRBV6-6,TGTGCCAGCTCAGAAGCCAGCTTGGCCTACAATGAGCAGTTCTTC,CASSEASLAYNEQFF
NA,TRBJ1-2,NA,TRBV5-1,TGCGCCAGCAGGACCGGCGGAGGCTATGGCTACACCTTC,CASRTGGGYGYTF
NA,TRBJ2-5,TRBD1,TRBV28,TGTGCCAGCAGTTTAATGGGCAGGACAGGTAGCCAAGAGACCCAGTACTTC,CASSLMGRTGSQETQYF
NA,TRBJ2-7,TRBD1,TRBV10-3,TGTGCCATCAGTGAGTCCGGGACAGCGCAGGAGCAGTACTTC,CAISESGTAQEQYF
NA,TRBJ2-2,TRBD2,TRBV3-1/TRBV3-2,TGTGCCAGCAGCCGGGGAGGGAGCCGGAACACCGGGGAGCTGTTTTTT,CASSRGGSRNTGELFF
once,TRBJ1-1,NA,TRBV28,TGTGCCAGCATTTCTTTCCACTACACTGAAGCTTTCTTT,CASISFHYTEAFF
NA,TRBJ1-1,NA,TRBV3-1/TRBV3-2,TGTGCCAGCAGCCAAGTGGGTGGAAACACTGAAGCTTTCTTT,CASSQVGGNTEAFF
NA,TRBJ2-7,TRBD2,TRBV5-1,TGCGCCAGCAGCCTGACTAGCGGGAGCTACGAGCAGTACTTC,CASSLTSGSYEQYF
NA,TRBJ2-7,TRBD1,TRBV24-1,TGTGCCACCAGGGACAGGAGCTCCTACGAGCAGTACTTC,CATRDRSSYEQYF
once,TRBJ1-1,NA,TRBV28,TGTGCCAGCAGGCCAGGGAACACTGAAGCTTTCTTT,CASRPGNTEAFF
few,TRBJ1-3,NA,TRBV27,TGTGCCAGCAGTCCATCAGCGAGCTCTGGAAACACCATATATTTT,CASSPSASSGNTIYF
NA,TRBJ2-7,NA,TRBV30,TGTGCCTGGAGATCTACAGCGCCCCCCTCCTACGAGCAGTACTTC,CAWRSTAPPSYEQYF
NA,TRBJ1-1,NA,TRBV29-1,TGCAGCGGAGGACGGCAGAACACTGAAGCTTTCTTT,CSGGRQNTEAFF
NA,TRBJ1-3,TRBD1,TRBV5-1,TGCGCCAGCAGCTTGGTGGCAGGGGGCACTGGAAACACCATATATTTT,CASSLVAGGTGNTIYF
NA,TRBJ1-6,TRBD1,TRBV28,TGTGCCAGCAGTTTCCTGGACAGGGCTAATTCACCCCTCCACTTT,CASSFLDRANSPLHF
NA,TRBJ1-1,NA,TRBV7-9,TGTGCCAGCAGCTTAAGGGGGATTAGGGACACTGAAGCTTTCTTT,CASSLRGIRDTEAFF
NA,TRBJ1-1,NA,TRBV19,TGTGCCAGTAGTAGGGGCATGCAGGGGAACACTGAAGCTTTCTTT,CASSRGMQGNTEAFF
NA,TRBJ1-3,NA,TRBV18,TGTGCCAGCTCACCCGTCGACAGTGGAAACACCATATATTTT,CASSPVDSGNTIYF
once,TRBJ2-3,NA,TRBV13,TGTGCCAGCAGCTTATTAGGGAGAACAGATACGCAGTATTTT,CASSLLGRTDTQYF
NA,TRBJ2-7,NA,TRBV19,TGTGCCAGTAGTGTCACTCCGGGACAACCCTACGAGCAGTACTTC,CASSVTPGQPYEQYF
NA,TRBJ1-6,TRBD1,TRBV7-2,TGTGCCAGCCTCTCCCAGGGGGGTAGCACCCTCCACTTT,CASLSQGGSTLHF
NA,TRBJ1-3,NA,TRBV11-2,TGTGCCAGCAGCCTTACAGGCGGCTCTGGAAACACCATATATTTT,CASSLTGGSGNTIYF
NA,TRBJ1-1,TRBD1,TRBV4-3,TGCGCCAGCAGCCAAGATGCCTACGACAGGGTGACGAACACTGAAGCTTTCTTT,CASSQDAYDRVTNTEAFF
NA,TRBJ2-3,TRBD2,TRBV5-1,TGCGCCAGCGAGCTAGCGGGAGGCGCAGATACGCAGTATTTT,CASELAGGADTQYF
NA,TRBJ2-7,TRBD1,TRBV4-1,TGCGCCAGCAGCCAACGGACAGGGGGGATTCGCTCCTACGAGCAGTACTTC,CASSQRTGGIRSYEQYF
NA,TRBJ2-7,NA,TRBV3-1/TRBV3-2,TGTGCCAGCAGCCCAGACGGGGTCTCCCTCTACGAGCAGTACTTC,CASSPDGVSLYEQYF
NA,TRBJ2-4,NA,TRBV23-1,TGCGCCAGCAGTCTAGCGATCGGACTTATAGCCAAAAACATTCAGTACTTC,CASSLAIGLIAKNIQYF
NA,TRBJ1-5,NA,TRBV7-9,TGTGCCAGCAGCTTGGGGTCCGGCCGAAGCAATCAGCCCCAGCATTTT,CASSLGSGRSNQPQHF
NA,TRBJ1-1,NA,TRBV4-1,TGCGCCAGCAGCCAGGGGGTCACTGAAGCTTTCTTT,CASSQGVTEAFF
NA,TRBJ2-1,TRBD2,TRBV3-1/TRBV3-2,TGTGCGGGAGGGGCCTACAATGAGCAGTTCTTC,CAGGAYNEQFF
NA,TRBJ1-2,TRBD1,TRBV7-2,TGTGCCAGCAGCCTGACAGGGGGCTTCTATGGCTACACCTTC,CASSLTGGFYGYTF
NA,TRBJ2-2,NA,TRBV4-2,TGTGCCAGCAGCCAAGTACGGGTGAACACCGGGGAGCTGTTTTTT,CASSQVRVNTGELFF
NA,TRBJ2-4,NA,TRBV27,TGTGCCAGCAGTTTATCAGGGGTCGCCAAAAACATTCAGTACTTC,CASSLSGVAKNIQYF
NA,TRBJ1-4,TRBD1,TRBV6-2/TRBV6-3,TGTGCCAGCAGTTCCCAGGGGGGGAAACTGTTTTTT,CASSSQGGKLFF
NA,TRBJ1-2,NA,TRBV4-2,TGTGCCAGCAGCCAAGACGACAGGTCTAACTATGGCTACACCTTC,CASSQDDRSNYGYTF